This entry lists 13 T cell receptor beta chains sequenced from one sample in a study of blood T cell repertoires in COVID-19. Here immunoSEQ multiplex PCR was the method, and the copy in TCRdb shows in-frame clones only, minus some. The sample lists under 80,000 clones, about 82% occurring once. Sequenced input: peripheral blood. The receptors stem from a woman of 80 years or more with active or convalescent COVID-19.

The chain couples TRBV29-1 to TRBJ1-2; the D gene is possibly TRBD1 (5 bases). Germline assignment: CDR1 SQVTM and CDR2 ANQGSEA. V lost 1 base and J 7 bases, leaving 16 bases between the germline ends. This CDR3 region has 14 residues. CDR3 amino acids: CSVEGDVRGGGYTF. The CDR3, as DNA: TGCAGCGTTGAAGGGGATGTTCGGGGGGGTGGCTACACCTTC.

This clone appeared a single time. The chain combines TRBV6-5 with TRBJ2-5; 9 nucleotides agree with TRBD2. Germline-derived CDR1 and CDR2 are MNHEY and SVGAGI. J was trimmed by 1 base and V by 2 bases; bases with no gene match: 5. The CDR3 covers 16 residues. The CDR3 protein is CASSYKASGTQETQYF. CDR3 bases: TGTGCCAGCAGTTACAAGGCTAGCGGGACCCAAGAGACCCAGTACTTC.

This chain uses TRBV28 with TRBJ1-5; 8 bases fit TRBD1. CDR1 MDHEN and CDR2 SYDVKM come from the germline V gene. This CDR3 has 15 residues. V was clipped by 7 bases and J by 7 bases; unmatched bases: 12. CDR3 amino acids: CASTLRTGFGQPQHF. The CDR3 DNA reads TGTGCCAGCACTCTGAGGACAGGGTTTGGACAGCCCCAGCATTTT.

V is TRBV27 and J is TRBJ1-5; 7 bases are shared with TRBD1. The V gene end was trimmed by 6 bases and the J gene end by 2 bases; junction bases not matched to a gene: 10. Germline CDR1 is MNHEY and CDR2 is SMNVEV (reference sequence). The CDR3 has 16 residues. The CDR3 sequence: CASSPDRVSRNQPQHF. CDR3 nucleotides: TGTGCCAGCAGCCCCGACAGGGTATCACGCAATCAGCCCCAGCATTTT.

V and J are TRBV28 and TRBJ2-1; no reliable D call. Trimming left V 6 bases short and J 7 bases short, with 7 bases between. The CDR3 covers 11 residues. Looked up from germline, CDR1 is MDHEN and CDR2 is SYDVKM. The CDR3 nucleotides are TGTGCCAGCAGCCTTTTGAATGAGCAGTTCTTC. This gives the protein CASSLLNEQFF. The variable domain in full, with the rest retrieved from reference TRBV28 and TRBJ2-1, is DVKVTQSSRYLVKRTGEKVFLECVQDMDHENMFWYRQDPGLGLRLIYFSYDVKMKEKGDIPEGYSVSREKKERFSLILESASTNQTSMYLCASSLLNEQFFGPGTRLTVL.

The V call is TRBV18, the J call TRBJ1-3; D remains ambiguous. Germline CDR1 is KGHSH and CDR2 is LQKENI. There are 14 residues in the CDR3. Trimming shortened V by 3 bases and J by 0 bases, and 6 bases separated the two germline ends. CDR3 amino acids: CASSPQFSGNTIYF. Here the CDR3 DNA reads TGTGCCAGCTCACCTCAGTTCTCTGGAAACACCATATATTTT. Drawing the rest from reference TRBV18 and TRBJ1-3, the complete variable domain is NAGVMQNPRHLVRRRGQEARLRCSPMKGHSHVYWYRQLPEEGLKFMVYLQKENIIDESGMPKERFSAEFPKEGPSILRIQQVVRGDSAAYFCASSPQFSGNTIYFGEGSWLTVV.

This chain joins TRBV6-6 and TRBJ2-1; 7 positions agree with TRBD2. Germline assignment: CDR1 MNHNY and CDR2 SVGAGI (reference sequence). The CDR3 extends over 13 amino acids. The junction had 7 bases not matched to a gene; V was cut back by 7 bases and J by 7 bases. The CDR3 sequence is CASNREVWNEQFF. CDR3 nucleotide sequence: TGTGCCAGCAACCGGGAGGTTTGGAATGAGCAGTTCTTC.

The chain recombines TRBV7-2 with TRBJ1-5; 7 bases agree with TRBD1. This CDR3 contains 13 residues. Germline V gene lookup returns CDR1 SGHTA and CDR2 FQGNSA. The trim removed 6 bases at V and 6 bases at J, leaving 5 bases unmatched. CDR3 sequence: CASSGGGSQPQHF. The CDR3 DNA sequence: TGTGCCAGCAGTGGAGGGGGCAGTCAGCCCCAGCATTTT.

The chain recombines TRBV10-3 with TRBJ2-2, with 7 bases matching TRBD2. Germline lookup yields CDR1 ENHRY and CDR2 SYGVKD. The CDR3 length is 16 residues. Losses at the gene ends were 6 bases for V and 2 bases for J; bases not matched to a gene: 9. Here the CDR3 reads CAIRILAGGNTGELFF. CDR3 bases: TGTGCCATCAGAATTTTAGCGGGTGGTAACACCGGGGAGCTGTTTTTT.

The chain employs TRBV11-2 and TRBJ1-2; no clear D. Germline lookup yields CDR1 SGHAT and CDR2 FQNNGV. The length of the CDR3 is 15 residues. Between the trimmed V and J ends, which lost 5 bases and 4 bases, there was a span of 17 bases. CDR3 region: CASSPLLRHRYGYTF. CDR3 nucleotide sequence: TGTGCCAGCAGCCCGCTTTTGAGACACCGCTATGGCTACACCTTC.

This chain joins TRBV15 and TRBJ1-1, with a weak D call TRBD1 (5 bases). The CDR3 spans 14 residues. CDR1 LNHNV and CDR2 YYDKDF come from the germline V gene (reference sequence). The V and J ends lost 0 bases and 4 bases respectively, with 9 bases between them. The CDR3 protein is CATSREGVGTEAFF. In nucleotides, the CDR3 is TGTGCCACCAGCAGAGAAGGGGTCGGCACTGAAGCTTTCTTT.

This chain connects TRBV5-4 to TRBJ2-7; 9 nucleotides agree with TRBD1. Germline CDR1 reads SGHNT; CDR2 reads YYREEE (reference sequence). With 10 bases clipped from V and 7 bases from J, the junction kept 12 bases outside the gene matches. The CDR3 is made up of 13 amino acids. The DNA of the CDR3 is TGTGCCTGTGGCGGGACAGGGAGGAGTGAGCAGTACTTC. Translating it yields CACGGTGRSEQYF.

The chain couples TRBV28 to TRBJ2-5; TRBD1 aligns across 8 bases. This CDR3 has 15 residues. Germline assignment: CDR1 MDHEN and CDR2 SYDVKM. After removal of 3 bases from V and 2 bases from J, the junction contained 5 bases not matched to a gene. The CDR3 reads CASSLTGVTQETQYF. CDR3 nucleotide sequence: TGTGCCAGCAGTTTGACAGGGGTGACACAAGAGACCCAGTACTTC.